This T cell receptor beta chain was retrieved from a study of CD8+CD57+ T cells in acquired aplastic anemia. Study information: Sorted CD4+ and CD8+ cells gave an average of about 3.4 ug of DNA. On average, healthy donors gave approximately 10 million reads for CD4+ cells. Study results and limitations: Patients had approximately 30 CD8+ CDR3 sequences in common with controls (the shared set).

According to the study, genomic DNA was the template for TCR beta VDJ and CDR3 profiling. MiXCR, run by TCRdb on the reads, gives a single entry per CDR3 protein. The data show some 180,000 distinct CDR3 sequences, 45% to 50% seen once. This clonotype was recorded at least ten times. Its antigen is currently unknown. This CDR3 comprises 15 residues. Germline CDR1 is SGHTA and CDR2 is FQGTGA. The V gene end was trimmed by 6 bases and the J gene end by 4 bases; junction bases not matched to a gene: 7. This TCR came from a human donor in good health. This chain links TRBV7-3 with TRBJ2-5; TRBD1 agrees at 11 bases. Sequences were obtained from sorted CD4+, CD8+, or CD8+CD57+ T cells (not recorded which) from PBMCs. CDR3 bases: TGTGCCAGCAGTCTTGCCGGGACAGGGGGAGAGACCCAGTACTTC. Its protein product is CASSLAGTGGETQYF.